Listed below are T cell receptor beta chains from one sample, sequenced in a study of immune characteristics of hereditary and idiopathic chronic pancreatitis. Measured with immunoSEQ multiplex PCR; TCRdb has only the in-frame clones, and not every one. The sample records about 580 clones, roughly 65% being singletons. The sequenced material came from pancreas tissue. These TCRs come from a human donor who was a deceased organ donor serving as a healthy control. The CDR3 runs from the conserved cysteine through the conserved F or W. A D gene is named only where the DNA matches it firmly. Expanded clones are given a class, and other clones once, few, many or no size at all.

once	TRBJ1-2	NA	TRBV5-5	TGTGCCAGCAGCTTGGCCGTAGAAGGGACCCGATATGGCTACACCTTC	CASSLAVEGTRYGYTF
NA	TRBJ2-3	TRBD2	TRBV18	TGTGCCAGCTCACCACCTCTAGCGGGACCCACAGATACGCAGTATTTT	CASSPPLAGPTDTQYF